The 18 T cell receptor beta chains below were found in one sample sequenced in a study of cytomegalovirus exposure and HLA in healthy donors (dated by TCRdb to the late 2010s). Libraries were built with the immunoSEQ multiplex PCR assay. The multiplex PCR relied on a mix of 60 forward primers for TCR Vbeta segments and 13 reverse primers for TCR Jbeta segments. TCRdb's version of the immuneACCESS table is confined to in-frame rearrangements and falls short of the full clone set. An unresolved V gene accounts for under half of the shortfall where checked; the remainder is of unknown origin. The sample contains some 160,000 clones, 84% of them found a single time. Of the sample, 1.5% to 2.5% falls within the top ten clones. Source material: PBMCs. Every receptor here comes from a man in his late teens or twenties in good health and CMV-seronegative.

The V call is TRBV5-8, the J call TRBJ2-3, with TRBD2 identical over 7 bases. The CDR3 is 15 amino acids. V was clipped by 4 bases and J by 1 base; unmatched bases: 6. Germline CDR1 and CDR2: SGHTS and YDEGEE. The CDR3 region is CASSRTSGGTDTQYF. The CDR3 DNA reads TGTGCCAGCAGCCGGACGAGCGGGGGCACAGATACGCAGTATTTT.

As DNA, the CDR3 is TGCGCCAGCAGCTTGGGACAGCTCAGTCACGAGCAGTACTTC. Translated: CASSLGQLSHEQYF. The chain carries TRBV5-1 and TRBJ2-7; D may be TRBD1 (5 bases). The V end was cut by 0 bases, the J end by 5 bases, with 12 bases between. The CDR3 spans 14 residues. Per germline, CDR1 SGHRS and CDR2 YFSETQ. The whole variable domain, filled in from reference TRBV5-1 and TRBJ2-7, reads KAGVTQTPRYLIKTRGQQVTLSCSPISGHRSVSWYQQTPGQGLQFLFEYFSETQRNKGNFPGRFSGRQFSNSRSEMNVSTLELGDSALYLCASSLGQLSHEQYFGPGTRLTVT.

This CDR3 is CSVEGVLAQGVNYGYTF. The CDR3 region has the DNA TGCAGCGTTGAAGGGGTTTTGGCACAGGGGGTTAACTATGGCTACACCTTC. The chain recombines TRBV29-1 with TRBJ1-2; 8 bases align to TRBD1. CDR1 SQVTM and CDR2 ANQGSEA come from the germline V gene. The J segment lost 1 base and the V segment lost 1 base, leaving 11 bases of the junction unmatched. The CDR3 has 17 amino acids.

The chain's CDR3 is CASSQAASGGERQFF. The CDR3, as DNA: TGTGCCAGCAGCCAAGCGGCTAGCGGGGGTGAGCGGCAGTTCTTC. The chain links TRBV4-2 to TRBJ2-1, with TRBD2 matching 10 bases. V lost 1 base, J lost 12 bases, and 9 bases stayed unmatched. Germline values: CDR1 LGHNA, CDR2 YNFKEQ. This CDR3 has 15 residues.

A few counts support this clone. The CDR3 here is CASSQGRQGSYEQYF. The CDR3 region has the DNA TGCGCCAGCAGCCAAGGTCGACAGGGCTCCTACGAGCAGTACTTC. The chain employs TRBV4-3 and TRBJ2-7; TRBD1 aligns across 7 bases. The V segment lost 1 base and the J segment 0 bases; nucleotides outside the gene matches: 3. This CDR3 has 15 residues. Per the germline V gene, CDR1 is LGHNA and CDR2 is YSLEER.

The chain combines TRBV12-5 with TRBJ2-1, with 8 nucleotides matching TRBD2. Germline CDR1 and CDR2: LGHNT and FRNRAP. Trimming took 7 bases from V and 4 from J; bases not matched to a gene: 9. The CDR3 is made up of 15 amino acids. The CDR3 loop reads CASASGSGFYNEQFF. CDR3 nucleotides: TGTGCTAGTGCTAGCGGGTCCGGGTTTTACAATGAGCAGTTCTTC.

The J gene is TRBJ2-7, the V gene TRBV27; 7 bases are a match to TRBD2. V lost 6 bases and J lost 0; bases outside the gene matches: 11. Germline CDR1 and CDR2: MNHEY and SMNVEV (reference sequence). This CDR3 region has 16 residues. CDR3 residues: CASSQKGAGYSYEQYF. Here the CDR3 DNA reads TGTGCCAGCAGCCAAAAGGGAGCGGGGTACTCCTACGAGCAGTACTTC.

This chain links TRBV9 with TRBJ2-6, with 9 bases matching TRBD1. The ends lost 3 bases at V and 4 bases at J; junction bases unmatched: 8. Looked up from germline, CDR1 is SGDLS and CDR2 is YYNGEE. The CDR3 extends over 17 amino acids. The CDR3 loop is CASSAQGTGNGANVLTF. CDR3 coding DNA: TGTGCCAGCAGCGCCCAGGGGACAGGGAACGGGGCCAACGTCCTGACTTTC. Variable domain in full (rest from reference TRBV9 and TRBJ2-6): DSGVTQTPKHLITATGQRVTLRCSPRSGDLSVYWYQQSLDQGLQFLIQYYNGEERAKGNILERFSAQQFPDLHSELNLSSLELGDSALYFCASSAQGTGNGANVLTFGAGSRLTVL.

The chain has TRBV11-3 and TRBJ2-3; 8 bases are shared with TRBD1. J was trimmed by 3 bases and V by 1 base; bases with no gene match: 0. The CDR3 loop spans 14 amino acids. Germline CDR1 SGHNT, CDR2 YENEEA. The CDR3 DNA sequence: TGTGCCAGCAGCTTAGGACAGGGGACAGATACGCAGTATTTT. This encodes CASSLGQGTDTQYF. Together with reference TRBV11-3 and TRBJ2-3, the CDR3 gives the full variable domain: EAGVVQSPRYKIIEKKQPVAFWCNPISGHNTLYWYLQNLGQGPELLIRYENEEAVDDSQLPKDRFSAERLKGVDSTLKIQPAELGDSAVYLCASSLGQGTDTQYFGPGTRLTVL.

The chain is built from TRBV5-6 and TRBJ2-7, with 8 bases fitting TRBD1. The CDR3 loop spans 14 amino acids. Germline CDR1 SGHDT, CDR2 YYEEEE. The V gene end was trimmed by 4 bases and the J gene end by 2 bases; junction bases not matched to a gene: 5. CDR3 in DNA: TGTGCCAGCAGCGTCGGGACAGGCCCCTACGAGCAGTACTTC. It specifies CASSVGTGPYEQYF.

This rearrangement joins TRBV29-1 to TRBJ2-5, with TRBD1 matching 9 bases. The CDR3 consists of 13 residues. V shed 7 bases, J shed 5 bases, and the junction held 8 bases outside the gene matches. CDR1 SQVTM and CDR2 ANQGSEA come from the germline V gene. CDR3 nucleotides: TGCAGCGCTGGGACAGGGAGTGACGAGACCCAGTACTTC. It encodes CSAGTGSDETQYF.

This clone was picked up a small number of times. V usage is TRBV5-1 and J usage is TRBJ2-2, with 7 bases aligning to TRBD1. The CDR3 length is 17 residues. The germline CDR1 and CDR2 sequences are SGHRS and YFSETQ. V was pared by 0 bases and J by 4 bases, with 9 bases of the junction left unmatched. The CDR3, as DNA: TGCGCCAGCAGCTTGGGACAGGGATCTTCGGGCACCGGGGAGCTGTTTTTT. Translated, it gives CASSLGQGSSGTGELFF.

The chain combines TRBV2 with TRBJ2-7, with D perhaps matching TRBD2 (5 bases). Trimming removed 5 bases from V and 7 bases from J, with 18 bases in between. This CDR3 has 14 amino acids. Germline V gene sequence: CDR1 SNHLY, CDR2 FYNNEI. The CDR3 DNA follows: TGTGCCAGCAGTTTGGACTGGGTCTCGGGTGAGCAGTACTTC. This encodes CASSLDWVSGEQYF.

This clone occurred once. The chain links TRBV7-9 to TRBJ2-7; D might be TRBD2 (6 bases). Germline V gene lookup returns CDR1 SEHNR and CDR2 FQNEAQ (reference sequence). V was clipped by 2 bases and J by 2 bases, with 10 bases between them. CDR3 length: 14 residues. This CDR3 is CASSLSRGAYEQYF. The CDR3 nucleotides are TGTGCCAGCAGCTTAAGCCGCGGGGCCTACGAGCAGTACTTC.

This clone was seen only once. The chain employs TRBV28 and TRBJ2-7; D may be TRBD1 (5 bases). Deletions cut 2 bases from V and 2 bases from J, with 13 bases between. This CDR3 comprises 15 residues. Per the germline V gene, CDR1 is MDHEN and CDR2 is SYDVKM. This chain's CDR3 is CASSLGDPGTYEQYF. Here the CDR3 DNA reads TGTGCCAGCAGTTTAGGCGATCCAGGGACCTACGAGCAGTACTTC.

A single count supports this clone. The rearrangement joins TRBV5-8 to TRBJ1-1, with TRBD1 as a possible D gene (5 bases). The CDR3 runs to 14 residues. The V gene's germline CDR1 is SGHTS and CDR2 YDEGEE. The V and J ends lost 3 bases and 1 base respectively, with 10 bases between them. Written as DNA, the CDR3 is TGTGCCAGCAGCTCCCAGGGCGCGAACACTGAAGCTTTCTTT. This encodes CASSSQGANTEAFF.

This sequence joins TRBV11-2 and TRBJ1-2; maybe TRBD1 (6 bases). Germline CDR1 is SGHAT and CDR2 is FQNNGV. The CDR3 extends over 16 amino acids. Trimming stripped 5 bases from V and 1 base from J, with 17 bases between. The CDR3 region has the DNA TGTGCCAGCAGCACCTACAGGGCCGGACGTAACTATGGCTACACCTTC. Amino acid sequence: CASSTYRAGRNYGYTF.

The chain carries TRBV18 and TRBJ2-7, with 8 bases lining up with TRBD1. Per germline, CDR1 KGHSH and CDR2 LQKENI. V was pared by 5 bases and J by 5 bases, with 2 bases of the junction left unmatched. The CDR3 is 12 residues long. The CDR3 nucleotides read TGTGCCAGCTCATTGACAGGGGACGAGCAGTACTTC. Protein sequence: CASSLTGDEQYF.